A selection of T cell receptor beta chains follows, all from one sample in a study of T-cell reconstitution after alpha-beta-depleted transplantation in children. MiXCR was run by TCRdb on the PCR reads, yielding one entry per CDR3 protein. The sample includes around 530,000 distinct CDR3 sequences, around a third seen only once; the top ten take 2% to 3%. Material: PBMCs from the stem cell graft donor, obtained from the stem cell graft. The origin of the receptors is a human donor who donated a stem cell graft to a child with aplastic anemia. Both conserved end residues are part of each CDR3. D genes are given only for firm matches. Some rows mark clone size as missing; the rest say once, few, many or name a class of expanded clone.

v_gene: TRBV5-1
j_gene: TRBJ2-1
d_gene: TRBD2
abundance: few
CDR3aa: CASSRELAGGFLDEQFF
CDR3nt: TGCGCCAGCAGCCGAGAACTAGCGGGAGGCTTTCTGGATGAGCAGTTCTTC

v_gene: TRBV20-1
j_gene: TRBJ2-1
d_gene: TRBD2
abundance: .
CDR3aa: CSARPRGTSVYNEQFF
CDR3nt: TGCAGTGCTAGACCCCGGGGGACTAGCGTCTACAATGAGCAGTTCTTC

v_gene: TRBV29-1
j_gene: TRBJ2-3
d_gene: TRBD2
abundance: .
CDR3aa: CSAGRGLAVISTDTQYF
CDR3nt: TGCAGCGCCGGGCGGGGACTAGCGGTGATTAGCACAGATACGCAGTATTTT

v_gene: TRBV7-2
j_gene: TRBJ2-1
d_gene: TRBD2
abundance: .
CDR3aa: CASSGGLAGGGEQFF
CDR3nt: TGTGCCAGCAGCGGGGGACTAGCGGGAGGTGGTGAGCAGTTCTTC

v_gene: TRBV7-9
j_gene: TRBJ1-1
d_gene: .
abundance: .
CDR3aa: CASSSRRQARWDSQAFF
CDR3nt: TGTGCCAGCAGCTCCCGGAGACAGGCCAGGTGGGACTCTCAAGCTTTCTTT

v_gene: TRBV20-1
j_gene: TRBJ2-3
d_gene: TRBD2
abundance: few
CDR3aa: CSAGGLAGEGAPDTQYF
CDR3nt: TGCAGTGCTGGGGGACTAGCGGGAGAAGGGGCACCAGATACGCAGTATTTT

v_gene: TRBV27
j_gene: TRBJ2-1
d_gene: TRBD2
abundance: few
CDR3aa: CASSRGTSGYNEQFF
CDR3nt: TGTGCCAGCAGTCGGGGGACTAGCGGATACAATGAGCAGTTCTTC

v_gene: TRBV6-1
j_gene: TRBJ1-2
d_gene: TRBD1
abundance: few
CDR3aa: CASSAGQGRNYGYTF
CDR3nt: TGTGCCAGCAGTGCAGGACAGGGGAGAAACTATGGCTACACCTTC

v_gene: TRBV10-3
j_gene: TRBJ1-4
d_gene: .
abundance: few
CDR3aa: CAISEWGLSAEKLFF
CDR3nt: TGTGCCATCAGTGAATGGGGTCTCTCGGCTGAAAAACTGTTTTTT

v_gene: TRBV29-1
j_gene: TRBJ2-1
d_gene: .
abundance: .
CDR3aa: CSVDSRGNEQFF
CDR3nt: TGCAGCGTTGATTCGAGGGGCAATGAGCAGTTCTTC

v_gene: TRBV5-1
j_gene: TRBJ1-2
d_gene: .
abundance: once
CDR3aa: CASSLATSYSYGYTF
CDR3nt: TGCGCCAGCAGCTTGGCGACCAGCTACTCCTATGGCTACACCTTC

v_gene: TRBV6-2/TRBV6-3
j_gene: TRBJ1-5
d_gene: TRBD1
abundance: few
CDR3aa: CASGQAGAQHF
CDR3nt: TGTGCCTCCGGACAGGCCGGGGCCCAGCATTTT

v_gene: TRBV4-3
j_gene: TRBJ2-5
d_gene: .
abundance: .
CDR3aa: CASSQSPAGETQYF
CDR3nt: TGCGCCAGCAGTCAGAGTCCGGCAGGGGAGACCCAGTACTTC

v_gene: TRBV7-2
j_gene: TRBJ1-2
d_gene: .
abundance: .
CDR3aa: CASSLALPGGYTF
CDR3nt: TGTGCCAGCAGCTTAGCGCTTCCGGGCGGCTACACCTTC

v_gene: TRBV20-1
j_gene: TRBJ2-3
d_gene: TRBD2
abundance: few
CDR3aa: CSARDSGRGGDTQYF
CDR3nt: TGCAGTGCTAGAGATAGCGGGAGGGGTGGAGATACGCAGTATTTT

v_gene: TRBV3-1
j_gene: TRBJ2-1
d_gene: TRBD2
abundance: .
CDR3aa: CASSQAAGDSYNGQFF
CDR3nt: TGTGCCAGCAGCCAAGCAGCGGGAGACTCCTACAATGGGCAGTTCTTC

v_gene: TRBV14
j_gene: TRBJ1-1
d_gene: TRBD1
abundance: .
CDR3aa: CASSRWGQGAGTEAFF
CDR3nt: TGTGCCAGCAGCCGTTGGGGACAGGGGGCCGGCACTGAAGCTTTCTTT

v_gene: TRBV18
j_gene: TRBJ2-1
d_gene: .
abundance: few
CDR3aa: CASSPGSHEQFF
CDR3nt: TGTGCCAGCTCTCCCGGGTCCCATGAGCAGTTCTTC

v_gene: TRBV28
j_gene: TRBJ2-1
d_gene: .
abundance: .
CDR3aa: CATWATPGNEQFF
CDR3nt: TGTGCCACCTGGGCGACTCCTGGCAATGAGCAGTTCTTC

v_gene: TRBV4-3
j_gene: TRBJ2-5
d_gene: TRBD1
abundance: few
CDR3aa: CASSQVLRDRAIYF
CDR3nt: TGCGCCAGCAGCCAAGTTCTTAGGGACAGGGCTATCTACTTC

v_gene: TRBV7-2
j_gene: TRBJ1-4
d_gene: .
abundance: .
CDR3aa: CASSLGGENEKLFF
CDR3nt: TGTGCCAGCAGCTTAGGGGGAGAAAATGAAAAACTGTTTTTT

v_gene: TRBV6-1
j_gene: TRBJ2-1
d_gene: .
abundance: .
CDR3aa: CASREVLINNEQFF
CDR3nt: TGTGCCAGCAGAGAGGTCCTCATTAACAATGAGCAGTTCTTC

v_gene: TRBV7-8
j_gene: TRBJ2-2
d_gene: .
abundance: .
CDR3aa: CASSLGESTGELFF
CDR3nt: TGTGCCAGCAGCTTAGGGGAGAGTACCGGGGAGCTGTTTTTT

v_gene: TRBV12-3/TRBV12-4
j_gene: TRBJ2-1
d_gene: TRBD2
abundance: few
CDR3aa: CASSRTSGRAGEQFF
CDR3nt: TGTGCCAGCAGTAGGACTAGCGGGAGGGCCGGTGAGCAGTTCTTC

v_gene: TRBV20-1
j_gene: TRBJ2-5
d_gene: TRBD1
abundance: .
CDR3aa: CSARDGQGERETQYF
CDR3nt: TGCAGTGCTAGAGATGGGCAGGGGGAGAGGGAGACCCAGTACTTC

v_gene: TRBV7-2
j_gene: TRBJ2-1
d_gene: TRBD2
abundance: few
CDR3aa: CASSSGRGLQFF
CDR3nt: TGTGCCAGCAGCTCCGGTAGGGGACTACAGTTCTTC

v_gene: TRBV12-3/TRBV12-4
j_gene: TRBJ1-1
d_gene: .
abundance: .
CDR3aa: CASSFVPDLNTEAFF
CDR3nt: TGTGCCAGCAGTTTCGTCCCAGACTTGAACACTGAAGCTTTCTTT

v_gene: TRBV20-1
j_gene: TRBJ1-1
d_gene: .
abundance: few
CDR3aa: CSAPRGGMNTEAFF
CDR3nt: TGCAGTGCTCCTAGGGGGGGAATGAACACTGAAGCTTTCTTT

v_gene: TRBV5-1
j_gene: TRBJ2-1
d_gene: .
abundance: .
CDR3aa: CASSHGRGRNEQFF
CDR3nt: TGCGCCAGCAGCCACGGGCGGGGTAGAAATGAGCAGTTCTTC

v_gene: TRBV12-3/TRBV12-4
j_gene: TRBJ2-5
d_gene: .
abundance: few
CDR3aa: CASSLGRVETQYF
CDR3nt: TGTGCCAGCAGTTTGGGCAGGGTGGAGACCCAGTACTTC

v_gene: TRBV29-1
j_gene: TRBJ2-3
d_gene: .
abundance: .
CDR3aa: CSVEGRTDTQYF
CDR3nt: TGCAGCGTTGAAGGACGCACAGATACGCAGTATTTT

v_gene: TRBV20-1
j_gene: TRBJ1-1
d_gene: .
abundance: .
CDR3aa: CSAIRKNTEAFF
CDR3nt: TGCAGTGCTATCCGTAAGAACACTGAAGCTTTCTTT

v_gene: TRBV6-5
j_gene: TRBJ1-6
d_gene: .
abundance: few
CDR3aa: CASSYAGDNSPLHF
CDR3nt: TGTGCCAGCAGTTACGCAGGGGATAATTCACCCCTCCACTTT

v_gene: TRBV7-2
j_gene: TRBJ2-3
d_gene: TRBD1
abundance: .
CDR3aa: CASSLTRTGDTDTQYF
CDR3nt: TGTGCCAGCAGCTTAACCCGGACAGGGGACACAGATACGCAGTATTTT

v_gene: TRBV30
j_gene: TRBJ1-3
d_gene: .
abundance: .
CDR3aa: CAWSADMSGNTIYF
CDR3nt: TGTGCCTGGAGTGCTGACATGTCTGGAAACACCATATATTTT

v_gene: TRBV19
j_gene: TRBJ1-1
d_gene: .
abundance: many
CDR3aa: CASSWSMNTEAFF
CDR3nt: TGTGCCAGTAGTTGGAGTATGAACACTGAAGCTTTCTTT

v_gene: TRBV15
j_gene: TRBJ2-3
d_gene: .
abundance: few
CDR3aa: CATSRDPGRDTQYF
CDR3nt: TGTGCCACCAGCAGAGACCCGGGAAGAGATACGCAGTATTTT

v_gene: TRBV20-1
j_gene: TRBJ1-3
d_gene: .
abundance: .
CDR3aa: CSARTLGSGNTIYF
CDR3nt: TGCAGTGCCAGGACTTTGGGCTCTGGAAACACCATATATTTT

v_gene: TRBV7-9
j_gene: TRBJ2-5
d_gene: TRBD2
abundance: once
CDR3aa: CASSLSGGTETQYF
CDR3nt: TGTGCCAGCAGCCTCTCGGGAGGAACAGAGACCCAGTACTTC

v_gene: TRBV11-2
j_gene: TRBJ1-1
d_gene: TRBD1
abundance: .
CDR3aa: CASSLGGQGAIEAFF
CDR3nt: TGTGCCAGCAGCTTAGGGGGACAGGGGGCGATTGAAGCTTTCTTT

v_gene: TRBV6-2/TRBV6-3
j_gene: TRBJ1-6
d_gene: .
abundance: .
CDR3aa: CASGRQNVSPLHF
CDR3nt: TGTGCCAGCGGACGACAGAATGTCTCACCCCTCCACTTT